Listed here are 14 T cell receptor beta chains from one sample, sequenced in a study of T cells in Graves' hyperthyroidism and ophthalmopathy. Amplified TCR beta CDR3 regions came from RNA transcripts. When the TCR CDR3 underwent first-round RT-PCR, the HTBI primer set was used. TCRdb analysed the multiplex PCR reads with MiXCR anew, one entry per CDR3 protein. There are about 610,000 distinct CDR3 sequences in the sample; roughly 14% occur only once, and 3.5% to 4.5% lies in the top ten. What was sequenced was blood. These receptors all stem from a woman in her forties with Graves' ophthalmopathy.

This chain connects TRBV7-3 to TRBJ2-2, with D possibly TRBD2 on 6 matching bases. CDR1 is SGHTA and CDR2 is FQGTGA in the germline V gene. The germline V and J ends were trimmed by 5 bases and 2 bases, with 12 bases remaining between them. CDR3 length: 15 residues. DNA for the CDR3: TGTGCCAGCAGCCCCGGGACTCAAAACACCGGGGAGCTGTTTTTT. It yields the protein CASSPGTQNTGELFF.

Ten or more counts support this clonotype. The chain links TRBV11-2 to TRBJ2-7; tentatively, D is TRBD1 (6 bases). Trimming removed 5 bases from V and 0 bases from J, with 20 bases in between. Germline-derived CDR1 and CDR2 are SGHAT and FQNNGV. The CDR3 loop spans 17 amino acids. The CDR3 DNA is TGTGCCAGCAGCCACCTGACTGCCTGGACAGCCTCCTACGAGCAGTACTTC. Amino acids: CASSHLTAWTASYEQYF.

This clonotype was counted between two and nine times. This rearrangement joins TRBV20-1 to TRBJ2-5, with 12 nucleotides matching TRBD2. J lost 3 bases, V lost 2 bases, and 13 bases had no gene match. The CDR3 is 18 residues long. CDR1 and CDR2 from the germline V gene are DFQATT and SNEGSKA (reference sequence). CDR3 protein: CSARFGLAGGPGKETQYF. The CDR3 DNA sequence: TGCAGTGCTAGATTCGGCCTAGCGGGAGGGCCTGGGAAAGAGACCCAGTACTTC.

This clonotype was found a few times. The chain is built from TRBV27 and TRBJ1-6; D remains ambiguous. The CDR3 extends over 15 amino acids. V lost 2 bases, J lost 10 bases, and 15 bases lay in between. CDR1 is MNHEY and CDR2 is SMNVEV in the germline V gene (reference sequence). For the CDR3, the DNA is TGTGCCAGCAGTTTACGGGAGGGATGGGGATCACCCCTCCACTTT. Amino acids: CASSLREGWGSPLHF.

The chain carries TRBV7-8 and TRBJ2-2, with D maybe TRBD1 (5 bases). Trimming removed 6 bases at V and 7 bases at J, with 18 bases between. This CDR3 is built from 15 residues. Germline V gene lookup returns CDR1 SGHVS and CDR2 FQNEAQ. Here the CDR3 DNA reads TGTGCCAGCAGGATTCAGGGTGGGGTTATCGGGGAGCTGTTTTTT. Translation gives CASRIQGGVIGELFF.

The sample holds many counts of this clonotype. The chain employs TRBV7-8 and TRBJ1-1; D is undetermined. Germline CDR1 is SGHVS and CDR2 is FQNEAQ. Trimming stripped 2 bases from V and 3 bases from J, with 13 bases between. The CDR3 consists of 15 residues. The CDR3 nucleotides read TGTGCCAGCAGCTTATTAGGGTTCGGAGACACTGAAGCTTTCTTT. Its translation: CASSLLGFGDTEAFF.

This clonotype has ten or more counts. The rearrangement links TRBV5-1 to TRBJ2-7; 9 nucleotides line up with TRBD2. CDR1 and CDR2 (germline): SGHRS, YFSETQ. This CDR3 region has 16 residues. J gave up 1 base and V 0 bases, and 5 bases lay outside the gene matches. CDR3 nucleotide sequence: TGCGCCAGCAGCTTGGCCCTGACTAGCGGTTCCTACGAGCAGTACTTC. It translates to CASSLALTSGSYEQYF.

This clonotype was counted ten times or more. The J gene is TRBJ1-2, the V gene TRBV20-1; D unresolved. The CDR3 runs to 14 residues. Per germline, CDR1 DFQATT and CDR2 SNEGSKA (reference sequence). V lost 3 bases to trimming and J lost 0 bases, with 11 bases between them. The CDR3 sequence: CSASSPSANYGYTF. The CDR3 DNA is TGCAGTGCTAGCAGTCCGTCAGCTAACTATGGCTACACCTTC.

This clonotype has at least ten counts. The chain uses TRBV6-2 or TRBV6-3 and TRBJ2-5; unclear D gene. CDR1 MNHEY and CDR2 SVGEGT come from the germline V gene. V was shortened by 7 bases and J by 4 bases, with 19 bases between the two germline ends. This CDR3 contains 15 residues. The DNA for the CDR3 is TGTGCCAGCACCCCTGGCGCGCTGCGGTCAGAGACCCAGTACTTC. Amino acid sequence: CASTPGALRSETQYF.

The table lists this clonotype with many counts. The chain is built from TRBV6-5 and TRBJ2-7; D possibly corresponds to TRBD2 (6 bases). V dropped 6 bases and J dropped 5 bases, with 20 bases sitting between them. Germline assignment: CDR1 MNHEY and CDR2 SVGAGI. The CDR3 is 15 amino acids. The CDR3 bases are TGTGCCAGCAGACTCCGGCGGGTCACGGGGGACGAGCAGTACTTC. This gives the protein CASRLRRVTGDEQYF.

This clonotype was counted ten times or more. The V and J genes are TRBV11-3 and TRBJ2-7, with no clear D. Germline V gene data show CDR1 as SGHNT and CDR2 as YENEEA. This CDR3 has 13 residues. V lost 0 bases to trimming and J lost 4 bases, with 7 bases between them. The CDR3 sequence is CASSLDQQYEQYF. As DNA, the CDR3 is TGTGCCAGCAGCTTAGATCAACAGTACGAGCAGTACTTC.

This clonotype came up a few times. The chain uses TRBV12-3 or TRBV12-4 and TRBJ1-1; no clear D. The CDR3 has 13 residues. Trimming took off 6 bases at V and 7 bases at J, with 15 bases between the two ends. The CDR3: CASRNPVQNEAFF. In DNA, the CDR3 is TGTGCCAGCAGAAACCCCGTGCAGAATGAAGCTTTCTTT.

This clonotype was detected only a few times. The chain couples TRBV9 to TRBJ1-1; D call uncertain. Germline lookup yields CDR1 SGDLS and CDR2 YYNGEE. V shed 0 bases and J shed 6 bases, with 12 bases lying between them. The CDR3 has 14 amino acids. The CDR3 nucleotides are TGTGCCAGCAGCGTAGTGCCGGGGTCCGCTGAAGCTTTCTTT. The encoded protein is CASSVVPGSAEAFF.

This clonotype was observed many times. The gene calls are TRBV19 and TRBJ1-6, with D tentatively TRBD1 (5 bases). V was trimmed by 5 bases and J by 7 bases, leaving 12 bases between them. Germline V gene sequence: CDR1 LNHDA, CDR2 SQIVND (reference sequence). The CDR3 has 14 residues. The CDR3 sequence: CASSGGTNNSPLHF. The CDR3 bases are TGTGCCAGTAGTGGGGGAACTAACAATTCACCCCTCCACTTT.